This entry features one T cell receptor beta chain sequence. The specificity of this receptor is unknown. Base qualities were left out, and no much larger clone turns up one base away. Library creation used 5' RACE. For sequencing, an Illumina HiSeq 2500 was employed. A second PCR of 7 to 11 cycles was performed with a sample-barcoded 5' primer and a J-beta primer mix. Each TCR beta cDNA molecule received a unique molecular identifier from a template-switch 5' adaptor carrying 12 random nucleotides. Each sample yielded at least 2.5 million CDR3-containing paired-end reads. First-strand cDNA was synthesized from all RNA with the Mint cDNA synthesis kit, primed by a TRBC-specific oligonucleotide. Following uracil-DNA glycosylase treatment, a first 18-cycle PCR with universal primers M1SS and BC2_uni_R was performed on all cDNA. In the original analysis: Normalization of each sample was performed by random selection of 1 million high-quality reads, each carrying a distinct molecular identifier. Instead of being binned into consensus sequences, reads with shared molecular identifiers were discarded. MiTCR, with a Q25 quality threshold and the strictest error-elimination algorithm, was used for CDR3 identification, clonotype clustering and error correction. A nonparametric unseen species model using Euler transformation provided a lower-bound estimate of total TCR beta diversity. The public reads were reprocessed in TCRdb via fastp at Q25 and MiXCR, keeping in-frame beta chains. Under each unique CDR3 protein, matching rows form one entry showing the most common genes and DNA. The V and J calls reflect TCRdb's pipeline rather than the authors' work. For this sample there are around 800,000 distinct CDR3 sequences; about a quarter appear just once. The ten largest clones capture over 2.5% of the sample.

The data were obtained in a study of blood T cells in healthy people across ages (dated by TCRdb to 2014 to 2015). Concerning the study at large: In model experiments, template switching captured roughly one uniquely barcoded TCR beta cDNA molecule for every two T cells. Using the same blood draw, the study looked at two additional independent replicas of 1 million unique cDNA reads for two donors, one aged 18 to 30 and the other aged 80 or older. To track age-related changes in TCR beta repertoire diversity, the study relied on deep sequencing normalized with unique cDNA molecular identifiers. Four age groups were formed from the donors: young (average roughly 15 years), middle-aged (around 40), aged (roughly 59) and long-lived (roughly 81). What the study reported, not specific to this receptor: Estimates of total diversity based on one million sequenced T cells were considered lower bounds and underestimates. Because the CMV infection status of the donors was unknown, age-related changes in expanded clonotypes may potentially have been confounded. The percentage of naive T cells measured by flow cytometry correlated strongly with observed TCR beta diversity. Compared with the aged group, the long-lived group had more naive CD4+ T cells, fewer expanded clones and increased TCR diversity, suggesting age selection. Observed TCR beta diversity per million T cells fell roughly linearly with age, and a significant reduction was already apparent by age roughly 40. Bulk unsorted PBMC profiling prevented conclusive comparison of naive and antigen-experienced compartments.

Donors were 39 systemically healthy Caucasian individuals from Russia aged roughly 6 to 90 years. Each donor gave ten milliliters of peripheral blood, drawn into EDTA-treated Vacutainer tubes. Ficoll-Paque density-gradient centrifugation was used to isolate PBMCs, with at least 6 million per sample. Trizol reagent was used to extract total RNA from the PBMCs, yielding at least 6 micrograms per sample. The percentages of naive CD45RAhigh/CD27high T cells were determined by flow cytometry on a PBMC aliquot from every donor. Relative to germline, V is 4 bases shorter and J is 6 bases shorter, with 16 bases between their ends. CDR1 SGHVS and CDR2 FNYEAQ are derived from the germline V gene. The CDR3 runs 14 residues from the cysteine to the phenylalanine. Only CDR3 DNA is held: 42 bases, read in frame from base 1. These records were also assigned to another study, of T cells of mothers and their children. In that second paper, the authors write: Nine systemically healthy Caucasian individuals served as donors, namely three mothers together with their six children. cDNA synthesis used all of the extracted RNA, with approximately 1.4 ug of RNA in each 15 ul reaction. In the second PCR, the M1S primer added sample barcodes and 2-4 random nucleotides. More than 9 million TCR beta CDR3 reads were obtained from each mother, and approximately 3 million reads were obtained from each child. TCR recombination output is similarly shaped by thymic selection in related and unrelated pairs, with a minor effect exerted by inherited differences. Normalized repertoire overlap in related mother-child pairs was always slightly higher than in unrelated mother-child pairs, but the difference was never significant. With a sensitivity of about 100 clones per million clonotypes, no persistent microchimeric T cell clones were detected. The study used deep NGS to compare TCR beta repertoires of mothers and children, seeking features distinguishing related mother-child pairs from unrelated individuals. Mothers averaged about 37 +/- 4 years of age and children averaged roughly 12 +/- 4 years. Libraries were sequenced on Illumina HiSeq 2000 with 100+100 nt paired-end reads after adapter ligation with NEBNext reagents. Mother and child libraries were prepared a month apart and sequenced in separate runs to prevent cross-contamination. For each donor, between roughly 450,000 and 2,100,000 distinct TCR beta clonotypes were identified. Naive TCR beta clonotypes were estimated from low-frequency clonotypes matched to each donor's FACS-determined naive share, without sorting.

The sample was blood. The sequence was collected from a boy younger than 18 in good health. Recombination linked TRBV7-6 to TRBJ2-7, and the D gene may be TRBD2, 6 bases matching. This receptor has the CDR3 CASSSRTDYSEQYF. The nucleotide sequence reads as follows: TGTGCCAGCAGCTCCAGGACGGACTATAGCGAGCAGTACTTC.